Each of the 7 T cell receptor beta chains below was sequenced from the same sample in a study of cytomegalovirus exposure and HLA in healthy donors. The PCR made use of 60 Vbeta and 13 Jbeta primers. This table comes from immunoSEQ multiplex PCR, and its TCRdb copy is limited to in-frame clones, with some not included. The data contain around 130,000 clones, roughly 80% of them singletons. The sample consisted of PBMCs. The receptors stem from a woman aged 35 to 49 in good health and CMV-seronegative.

Only a few counts were recorded for this clone. The chain combines TRBV6-1 with TRBJ2-1; 8 bases are a match to TRBD1. V lost 6 bases, J lost 8 bases, and 9 bases stayed unmatched. Germline-derived CDR1 and CDR2 are MNHNS and SASEGT. The length of the CDR3 is 14 residues. In nucleotides, the CDR3 is TGTGCCAGCAGCCGGGACAGGCTCTGGGATGAGCAGTTCTTC. Translating gives CASSRDRLWDEQFF.

This clone was seen just once. The rearrangement uses TRBV23-1 and TRBJ2-5; D is possibly TRBD1 (6 bases). TRBV23-1 carries the ORF label, with uncertain function. The CDR3 loop spans 16 amino acids. Trimming took 0 bases from V and 11 from J, leaving 22 bases between them. The DNA for the CDR3 is TGCGCCAGCAGTCAATCGTCAAGTGGGGGCTTCGGGGAGCAGTACTTC. Its translation is CASSQSSSGGFGEQYF.

This sequence joins TRBV5-6 and TRBJ1-2; D possibly corresponds to TRBD1 (5 bases). The germline V and J ends were trimmed by 1 base and 7 bases, with 11 bases remaining between them. Per germline, CDR1 SGHDT and CDR2 YYEEEE. This CDR3 spans 13 amino acids. The CDR3, as DNA: TGTGCCAGCAGCTTGACAGGTCAGGGTGGCTACACCTTC. This sequence encodes CASSLTGQGGYTF.

This clone was detected only once. This chain links TRBV29-1 with TRBJ2-7, with D perhaps TRBD1 (6 bases). Germline CDR1 SQVTM, CDR2 ANQGSEA. Trimming took off 4 bases at V and 1 base at J, with 20 bases between the two ends. The CDR3 extends over 16 amino acids. For the CDR3, the DNA is TGCAGCGTTGGGGAACCCGGGACACTTAGTTCCTACGAGCAGTACTTC. Its protein is CSVGEPGTLSSYEQYF.

The chain carries TRBV6-1 and TRBJ1-4; the D is unclear. The CDR3 has 15 residues. V was clipped by 0 bases and J by 8 bases, with 13 bases between them. Germline V gene data show CDR1 as MNHNS and CDR2 as SASEGT. The CDR3 here is CASSEAGKGGEKLFF. Written as DNA, the CDR3 is TGTGCCAGCAGTGAAGCCGGGAAGGGTGGGGAAAAACTGTTTTTT.

This chain links TRBV5-1 with TRBJ2-1; unclear D gene. V was pared by 4 bases and J by 0 bases, with 5 bases between. CDR1 is SGHRS and CDR2 is YFSETQ in the germline V gene. The CDR3 is 13 amino acids. The CDR3: CASSISSYNEQFF. The DNA of the CDR3 is TGCGCCAGCAGCATCAGCTCCTACAATGAGCAGTTCTTC.

This sequence joins TRBV2 and TRBJ2-7, with a possible D match to TRBD2 (5 bases). V was trimmed by 3 bases and J by 2 bases, leaving 11 bases between them. This CDR3 is built from 14 residues. The germline gives CDR1 SNHLY, CDR2 FYNNEI. CDR3 amino acids: CASSELLGTYEQYF. The CDR3 DNA follows: TGTGCCAGCAGTGAGTTACTAGGCACCTACGAGCAGTACTTC.